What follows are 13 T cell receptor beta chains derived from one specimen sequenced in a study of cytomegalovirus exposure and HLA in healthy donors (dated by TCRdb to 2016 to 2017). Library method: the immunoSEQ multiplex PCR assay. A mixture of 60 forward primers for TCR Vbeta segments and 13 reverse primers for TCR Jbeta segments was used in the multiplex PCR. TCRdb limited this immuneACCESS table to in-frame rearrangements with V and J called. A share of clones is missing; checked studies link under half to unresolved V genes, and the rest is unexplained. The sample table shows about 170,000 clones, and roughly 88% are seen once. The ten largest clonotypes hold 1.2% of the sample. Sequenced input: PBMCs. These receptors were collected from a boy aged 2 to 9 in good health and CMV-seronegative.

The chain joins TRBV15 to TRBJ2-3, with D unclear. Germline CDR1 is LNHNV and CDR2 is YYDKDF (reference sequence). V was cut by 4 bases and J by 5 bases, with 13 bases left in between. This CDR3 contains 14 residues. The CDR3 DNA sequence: TGTGCCACCAGCATTACTGGAGTGCAAGATACGCAGTATTTT. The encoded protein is CATSITGVQDTQYF.

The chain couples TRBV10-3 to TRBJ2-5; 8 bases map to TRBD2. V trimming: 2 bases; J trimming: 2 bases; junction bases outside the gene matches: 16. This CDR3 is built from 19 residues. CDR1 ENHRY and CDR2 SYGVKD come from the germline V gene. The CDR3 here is CAISENPRPLAEDQETQYF. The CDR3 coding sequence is TGTGCCATCAGTGAGAATCCCAGACCACTAGCGGAAGATCAAGAGACCCAGTACTTC.

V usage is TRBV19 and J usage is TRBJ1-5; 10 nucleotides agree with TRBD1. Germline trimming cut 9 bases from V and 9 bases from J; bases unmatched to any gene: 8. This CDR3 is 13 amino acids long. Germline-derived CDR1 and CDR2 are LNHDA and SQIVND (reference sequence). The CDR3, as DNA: TGTGCCAGCGCCGGGACAGGGGTTCGGCCCCAGCATTTT. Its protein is CASAGTGVRPQHF.

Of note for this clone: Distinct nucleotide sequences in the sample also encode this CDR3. This chain's CDR3 is CASSLGGGTEAFF. The CDR3, as DNA: TGTGCCAGCAGCCTCGGGGGAGGGACTGAAGCTTTCTTT. The V gene is TRBV9, the J gene TRBJ1-1; D is perhaps TRBD1 (5 bases). The CDR3 is made up of 13 amino acids. Per the germline V gene, CDR1 is SGDLS and CDR2 is YYNGEE. Between the trimmed V and J ends, which lost 4 bases and 5 bases, there was a span of 12 bases.

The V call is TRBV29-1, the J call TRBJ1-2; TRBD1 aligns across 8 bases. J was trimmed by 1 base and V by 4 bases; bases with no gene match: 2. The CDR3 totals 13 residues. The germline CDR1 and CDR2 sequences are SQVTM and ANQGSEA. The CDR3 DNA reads TGCAGCGTTGCAGGGGGCGATAACTATGGCTACACCTTC. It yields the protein CSVAGGDNYGYTF. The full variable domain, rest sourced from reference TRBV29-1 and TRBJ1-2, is SAVISQKPSRDICQRGTSLTIQCQVDSQVTMMFWYRQQPGQSLTLIATANQGSEATYESGFVIDKFPISRPNLTFSTLTVSNMSPEDSSIYLCSVAGGDNYGYTFGSGTRLTVV.

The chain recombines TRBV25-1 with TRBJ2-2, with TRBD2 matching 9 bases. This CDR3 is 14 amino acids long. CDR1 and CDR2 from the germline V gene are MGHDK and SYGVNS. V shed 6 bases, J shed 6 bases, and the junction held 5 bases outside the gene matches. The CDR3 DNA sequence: TGTGCCAGCAGCCAGGCGGGAGGGGCCGGGGAGCTGTTTTTT. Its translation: CASSQAGGAGELFF.

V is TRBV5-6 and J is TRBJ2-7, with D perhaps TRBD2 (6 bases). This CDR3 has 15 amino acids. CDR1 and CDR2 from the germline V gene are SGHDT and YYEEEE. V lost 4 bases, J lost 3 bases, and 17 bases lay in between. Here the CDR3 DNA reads TGTGCCAGCAGCCGGCGGGGCCAGTCGGTCTACGAGCAGTACTTC. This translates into CASSRRGQSVYEQYF.

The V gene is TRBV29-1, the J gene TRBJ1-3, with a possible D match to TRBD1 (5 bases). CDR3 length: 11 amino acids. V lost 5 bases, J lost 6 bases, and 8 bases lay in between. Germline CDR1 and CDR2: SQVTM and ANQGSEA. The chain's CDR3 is CSVRQLNTIYF. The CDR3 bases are TGCAGCGTTAGACAGTTAAACACCATATATTTT.

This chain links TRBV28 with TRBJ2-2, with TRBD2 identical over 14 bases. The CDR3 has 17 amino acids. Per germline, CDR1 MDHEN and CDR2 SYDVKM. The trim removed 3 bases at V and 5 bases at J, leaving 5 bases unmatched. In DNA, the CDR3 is TGTGCCAGCAGTTTGGCGGGACTAGCGGGAGATACCGGGGAGCTGTTTTTT. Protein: CASSLAGLAGDTGELFF.

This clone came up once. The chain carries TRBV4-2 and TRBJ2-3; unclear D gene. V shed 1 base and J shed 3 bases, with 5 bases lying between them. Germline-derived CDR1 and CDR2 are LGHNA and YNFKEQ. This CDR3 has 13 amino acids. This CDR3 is CASSQGDTDTQYF. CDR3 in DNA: TGTGCCAGCAGCCAAGGAGATACAGATACGCAGTATTTT.

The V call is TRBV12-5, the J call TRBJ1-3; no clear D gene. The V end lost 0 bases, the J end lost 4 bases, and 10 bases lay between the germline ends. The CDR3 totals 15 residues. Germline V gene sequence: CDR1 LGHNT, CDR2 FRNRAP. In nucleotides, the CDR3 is TGTGCTAGTGGTTTGGTACCTCCCCGGGGAAACACCATATATTTT. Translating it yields CASGLVPPRGNTIYF.

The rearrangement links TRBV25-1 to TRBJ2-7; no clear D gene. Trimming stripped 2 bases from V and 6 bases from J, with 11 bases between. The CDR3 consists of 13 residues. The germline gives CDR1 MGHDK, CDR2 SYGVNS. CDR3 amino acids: CASSEPGLPEQYV. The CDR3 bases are TGTGCCAGCAGTGAACCAGGATTGCCCGAGCAGTACGTC.

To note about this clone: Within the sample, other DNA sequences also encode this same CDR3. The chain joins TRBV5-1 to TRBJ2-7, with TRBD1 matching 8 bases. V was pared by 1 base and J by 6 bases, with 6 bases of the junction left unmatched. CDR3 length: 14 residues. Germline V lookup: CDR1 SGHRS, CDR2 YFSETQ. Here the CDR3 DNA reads TGCGCCAGCAGCTTGACAGGGACAGGACGCGAGCAGTACTTC. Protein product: CASSLTGTGREQYF.